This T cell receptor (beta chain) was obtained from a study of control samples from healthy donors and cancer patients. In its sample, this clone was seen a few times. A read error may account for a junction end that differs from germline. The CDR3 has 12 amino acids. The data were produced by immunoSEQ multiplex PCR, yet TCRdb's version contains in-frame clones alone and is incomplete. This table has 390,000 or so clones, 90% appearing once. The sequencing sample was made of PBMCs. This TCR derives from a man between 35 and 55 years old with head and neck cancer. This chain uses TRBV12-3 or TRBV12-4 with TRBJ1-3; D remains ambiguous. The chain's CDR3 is CATSYSENTIYF. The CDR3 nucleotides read TGTGCCACTTCGTATTCTGAAAACACCATATATTTT.